In its sample, the clone carrying this T cell receptor beta chain was seen once. Its specificity is unknown. This same CDR3 is encoded by further DNA sequences in the sample. The data were obtained in a study of shared clonotypes between healthy human individuals. General study results and limits: Rarefaction demonstrated incomplete sorted-subset sequencing despite large depth. Approximately 5.4% of naive CD4 clonotypes were common to a few donors.

Execution of the assay was at deep level. When replicate PCRs were run on sorted subsets, they used 150 to 250 ng DNA, about 30,000 T cell genomes. The assay was immunoSEQ multiplex PCR, and TCRdb's table has in-frame clones only and misses some. The sample carries about 1.5 million clones, roughly 98% recorded once. Trimming removed 7 bases from V and 0 bases from J, with 9 bases in between. The CDR3 consists of 13 residues. Germline CDR1 reads SGHRS; CDR2 reads YFSETQ. The sequenced sample was naive CD4+ T cells sorted from blood. This sample's subset: CD45RA+ positively selected. The rearrangement uses TRBV5-1 and TRBJ2-3; D might be TRBD1 or TRBD2, each matching 5 bases. The clonotype was recovered from a man aged 30 to 45 in good health. This chain's CDR3 is CASGGPSTDTQYF. CDR3 in DNA: TGCGCCAGCGGGGGTCCGAGCACAGATACGCAGTATTTT.